This T cell receptor (beta chain) originates from a study of beta chain features in type 1 diabetes. Without exception, sorted populations had purity beyond 95%. Study results and caveats: Naive, central memory and Treg TCRB repertoires appeared more alike in patients than in healthy donors. A cDNA-based sequencing approach could over-represent cells with high TCR expression. There was a moderate but significant shortening of TCRB CDR3s in all four CD4+ subsets of Type 1 diabetes patients.

Remarks on this clone: Antigen specificity is unknown. Distinct nucleotide sequences in the sample also encode this CDR3.

Every bit of the isolated RNA underwent reverse transcription, so sequencing read expressed TCRB transcripts. Sequencing was performed with immunoSEQ multiplex PCR; in TCRdb, only in-frame clones are kept and a portion is missing. The sample records around 340,000 clones, less than 9.5% being singletons. V shed 0 bases and J 4 bases; nucleotides not matched to a gene: 5. Per germline, CDR1 SGHTA and CDR2 FQGNSA. This CDR3 has 15 amino acids. This clonotype was obtained from a woman between 18 and 29 years old in good health. Sequenced material: central memory CD4+ T cells from blood. The genes are TRBV7-2 and TRBJ2-7; 8 bases line up with TRBD1. CDR3 protein: CASSLAGTGTYEQYF. The CDR3 nucleotides read TGTGCCAGCAGCTTAGCCGGGACAGGCACGTACGAGCAGTACTTC. Combining the CDR3 with reference TRBV7-2 and TRBJ2-7 gives the whole variable domain GAGVSQSPSNKVTEKGKDVELRCDPISGHTALYWYRQSLGQGLEFLIYFQGNSAPDKSGLPSDRFSAERTGGSVSTLTIQRTQQEDSAVYLCASSLAGTGTYEQYFGPGTRLTVT.